This T cell receptor (beta chain) derives from a study of shared clonotypes between healthy human individuals. This clone was found a few times. The V end was cut by 8 bases, the J end by 0 bases, with 10 bases between. CDR3 length: 13 amino acids. Per germline, CDR1 SNHLY and CDR2 FYNNEI. CD45RA+ naive and CD45RA-negative memory subsets were separated from CD4+ cells. Assay execution took place at the deep level. Sorted-subset replicate PCRs used approximately 200 ng of genomic DNA. This amount corresponded to approximately 30,000 T cell genomes. Sequencing used immunoSEQ multiplex PCR; TCRdb keeps in-frame clones, though not all of them. The sample gives over 850,000 clones, about 84% of which show up once; 0.5% to 0.6% is in the top ten.

V usage is TRBV2 and J usage is TRBJ1-1, with D possibly being TRBD1 (5 bases). The sample taken for sequencing was memory CD4+ T cells from PBMCs. This sample's subset: CD45RA-negative fraction. The sequence derives from a man between 18 and 35 years old in good health. Some clones in this sample may be carry-over from other donors' samples. CDR3 bases: TGTGCCAGCTTCCGGGACGTGAACACTGAAGCTTTCTTT. Translation: CASFRDVNTEAFF. Drawing the rest from reference TRBV2 and TRBJ1-1, the complete variable domain is EPEVTQTPSHQVTQMGQEVILRCVPISNHLYFYWYRQILGQKVEFLVSFYNNEISEKSEIFDDQFSVERPDGSNFTLKIRSTKLEDSAMYFCASFRDVNTEAFFGQGTRLTVV.